This T cell receptor beta chain was retrieved from a study of cytomegalovirus exposure and HLA in healthy donors. The PCR contained 60 Vbeta and 13 Jbeta primers. The data were produced by immunoSEQ multiplex PCR, yet TCRdb's version contains in-frame clones alone and is incomplete. The sample shows over 100,000 clones, 8.9% of them seen only once. In its sample, this clone was seen a few times. Its antigen remains unidentified. Overall study results and limits: According to an earlier analysis, most TCR beta V segments yielded productive rearrangements about 90% or about 30% of the time. Analysis performed later found under 20,000 TCR beta sequences associated with HLA alleles at 0.05 false discovery rate. CMV serostatus was the sole immune exposure information available.

CDR1 and CDR2 (germline): LNHDA, SQIVND (reference sequence). This CDR3 spans 14 amino acids. The junction had 7 bases not matched to a gene; V was cut back by 5 bases and J by 10 bases. The V and J genes are TRBV19 and TRBJ1-6; 8 bases match TRBD1. The source of this sequence is a middle-aged woman in good health and CMV-seropositive. Sequenced: PBMCs. This CDR3 is CASSSGQGGSPLHF. CDR3 nucleotides: TGTGCCAGTAGTTCAGGACAGGGTGGGTCACCCCTCCACTTT.